This T cell receptor beta chain appears in the sequencing data of a study of PD-L1 blockade in urothelial cancer. Study as a whole: Patients took up atezolizumab in the mid-2010s at 1,200 mg intravenously every 3 weeks. The study recovered a median of around 140,000 T cells per blood sample.

Per germline, CDR1 SGHRS and CDR2 YFSETQ. The CDR3 covers 17 residues. Trimming pared 4 bases from V and 5 bases from J, leaving 21 bases between. Overall study findings and caveats: Below-median TCR clonality that was measured in pretreatment blood predicted better survival.

Time point given: pretreatment peripheral blood. Note on this clone: The antigen remains unidentified.

Only in-frame clones appear in the TCRdb table, and some are missing; sequencing was by immunoSEQ multiplex PCR. Of approximately 50,000 clones in the sample, approximately 79% were seen once. The TCR originated in a man between 65 and 80 years old with urothelial cancer. This rearrangement joins TRBV5-1 to TRBJ2-2; D is unresolved. The input for sequencing was PBMCs, taken around atezolizumab (anti-PD-L1) treatment. CDR3 protein: CASSPRPVSKSTGELFF. In DNA, the CDR3 is TGCGCCAGCAGCCCGCGGCCGGTATCGAAGAGTACCGGGGAGCTGTTTTTT. Full variable domain (missing parts from reference TRBV5-1 and TRBJ2-2): KAGVTQTPRYLIKTRGQQVTLSCSPISGHRSVSWYQQTPGQGLQFLFEYFSETQRNKGNFPGRFSGRQFSNSRSEMNVSTLELGDSALYLCASSPRPVSKSTGELFFGEGSRLTVL.